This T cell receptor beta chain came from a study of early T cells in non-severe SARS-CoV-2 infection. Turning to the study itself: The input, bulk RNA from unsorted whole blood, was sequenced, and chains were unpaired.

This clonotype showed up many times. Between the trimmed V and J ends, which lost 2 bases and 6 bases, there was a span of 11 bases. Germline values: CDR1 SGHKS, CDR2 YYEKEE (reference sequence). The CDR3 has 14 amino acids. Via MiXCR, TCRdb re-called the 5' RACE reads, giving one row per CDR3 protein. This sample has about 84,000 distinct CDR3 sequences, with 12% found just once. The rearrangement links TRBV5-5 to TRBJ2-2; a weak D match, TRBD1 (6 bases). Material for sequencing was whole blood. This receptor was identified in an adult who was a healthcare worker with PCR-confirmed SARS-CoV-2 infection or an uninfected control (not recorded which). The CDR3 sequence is CASSLPQGAGELFF. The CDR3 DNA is TGTGCCAGCAGCTTACCACAGGGCGCCGGGGAGCTGTTTTTT.